Shown below are 8 T cell receptor beta chains from a single sample sequenced in a study of blood T cell repertoires in COVID-19. Clones were read by immunoSEQ multiplex PCR, and TCRdb kept only the in-frame ones, dropping some. The sample shows some 290,000 clones, 70% to 90% of them seen only once. Sequenced input: peripheral blood. The source is a man in his 60s who had recovered from COVID-19.

In its sample, this clone was seen once. The rearrangement joins TRBV19 to TRBJ1-1; tentatively, D is TRBD1 (6 bases). In germline, CDR1 is LNHDA, CDR2 SQIVND (reference sequence). V was cut by 5 bases and J by 0 bases, with 10 bases left in between. The CDR3 runs 14 residues. The CDR3 region is CASSLGQMNTEAFF. The CDR3 coding sequence is TGTGCCAGTAGTTTAGGACAGATGAACACTGAAGCTTTCTTT.

The chain uses TRBV30 and TRBJ2-7, with 7 bases that match TRBD1. Germline CDR1 reads GTSNPN; CDR2 reads SVGIG (reference sequence). The CDR3 has 14 amino acids. Trimming removed 3 bases from V and 1 base from J; junction bases left unmatched: 6. Written as DNA, the CDR3 is TGTGCCTGGAGAGGCCCGGGACAGTCCTACGAGCAGTACTTC. Protein product: CAWRGPGQSYEQYF. Based on the CDR3 plus reference TRBV30 and TRBJ2-7, the full variable domain is SQTIHQWPATLVQPVGSPLSLECTVEGTSNPNLYWYRQAAGRGLQLLFYSVGIGQISSEVPQNLSASRPQDRQFILSSKKLLLSDSGFYLCAWRGPGQSYEQYFGPGTRLTVT.

The chain recombines TRBV2 with TRBJ1-5, with 7 bases lining up with TRBD1. V was clipped by 6 bases and J by 0 bases; unmatched bases: 2. The CDR3 is made up of 14 amino acids. The germline V gene has CDR1 SNHLY and CDR2 FYNNEI. CDR3 amino acids: CASRGTVSNQPQHF. The CDR3, as DNA: TGTGCCAGCAGGGGGACAGTTAGCAATCAGCCCCAGCATTTT.

The CDR3 DNA is TGTGCCAGCAGCGCTTCCGGGACAGCTGGAAACACCATATATTTT. Encoded protein: CASSASGTAGNTIYF. The chain is built from TRBV3-1 (or the pseudogene TRBV3-2) and TRBJ1-3; 7 nucleotides match TRBD1. The CDR3 is 15 amino acids. With 5 bases clipped from V and 2 bases from J, the junction kept 6 bases outside the gene matches. Germline V lookup: CDR1 LGHDT, CDR2 YNNKEL (reference sequence).

This clone showed up just a few times. The genes are TRBV29-1 and TRBJ1-5, with TRBD1 matching 8 bases. Germline V gives CDR1 SQVTM, CDR2 ANQGSEA. The CDR3 sequence is 13 residues long. The J segment lost 5 bases and the V segment lost 4 bases, leaving 4 bases of the junction unmatched. Here the CDR3 DNA reads TGCAGCGTTGGCCCGACAGGGGATCAGCCCCAGCATTTT. It is translated as CSVGPTGDQPQHF. Full variable domain (outside the CDR3, taken from reference TRBV29-1 and TRBJ1-5): SAVISQKPSRDICQRGTSLTIQCQVDSQVTMMFWYRQQPGQSLTLIATANQGSEATYESGFVIDKFPISRPNLTFSTLTVSNMSPEDSSIYLCSVGPTGDQPQHFGDGTRLSIL.

In DNA, the CDR3 is TGCAGCGTTTCCGGGACAGTATCCACTGAAGCTTTCTTT. Translation: CSVSGTVSTEAFF. The chain recombines TRBV29-1 with TRBJ1-1; 7 nucleotides line up with TRBD1. This CDR3 has 13 amino acids. The germline gives CDR1 SQVTM, CDR2 ANQGSEA. V dropped 5 bases and J dropped 4; count of bases not matched to a gene: 7.

This clone has only a few counts. The CDR3 DNA reads as TGTGCCAGCAGCCTGTCAGGGAGGACTGAAGCTTTCTTT. Translating it yields CASSLSGRTEAFF. V gene TRBV7-3 combines with J gene TRBJ1-1; TRBD1 might be the D (5 bases). Trimming cost V 5 bases and J 5 bases, with 12 bases left between them. The CDR3 extends over 13 amino acids. CDR1 and CDR2 (germline): SGHTA, FQGTGA.

This clone was counted only a few times. The chain joins TRBV20-1 to TRBJ1-2; 10 nucleotides align to TRBD1. There are 15 residues in the CDR3. Germline V gene lookup returns CDR1 DFQATT and CDR2 SNEGSKA (reference sequence). With 3 bases clipped from V and 7 bases from J, the junction kept 11 bases outside the gene matches. The CDR3 reads CSASSTGTGVRGYTF. In nucleotides, the CDR3 is TGCAGTGCTAGTTCCACCGGGACAGGGGTTCGTGGCTACACCTTC.